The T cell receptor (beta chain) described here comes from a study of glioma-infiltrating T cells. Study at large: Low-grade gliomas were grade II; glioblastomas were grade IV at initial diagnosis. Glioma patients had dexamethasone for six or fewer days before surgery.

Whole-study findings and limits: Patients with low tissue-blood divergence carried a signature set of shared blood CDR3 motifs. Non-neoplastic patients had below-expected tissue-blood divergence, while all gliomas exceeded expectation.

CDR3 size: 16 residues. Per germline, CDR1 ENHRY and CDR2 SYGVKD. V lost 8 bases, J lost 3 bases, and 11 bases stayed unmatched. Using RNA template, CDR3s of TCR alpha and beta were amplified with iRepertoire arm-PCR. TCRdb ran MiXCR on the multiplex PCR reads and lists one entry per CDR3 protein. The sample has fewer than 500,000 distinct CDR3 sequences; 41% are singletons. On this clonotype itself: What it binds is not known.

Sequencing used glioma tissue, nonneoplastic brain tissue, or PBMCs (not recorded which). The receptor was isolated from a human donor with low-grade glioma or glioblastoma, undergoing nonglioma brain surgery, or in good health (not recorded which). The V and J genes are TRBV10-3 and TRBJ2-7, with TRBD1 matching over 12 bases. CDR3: CAIEGTGGAGGYEQYF. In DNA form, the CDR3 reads TGTGCCATCGAAGGGACAGGGGGCGCAGGGGGCTACGAGCAGTACTTC.